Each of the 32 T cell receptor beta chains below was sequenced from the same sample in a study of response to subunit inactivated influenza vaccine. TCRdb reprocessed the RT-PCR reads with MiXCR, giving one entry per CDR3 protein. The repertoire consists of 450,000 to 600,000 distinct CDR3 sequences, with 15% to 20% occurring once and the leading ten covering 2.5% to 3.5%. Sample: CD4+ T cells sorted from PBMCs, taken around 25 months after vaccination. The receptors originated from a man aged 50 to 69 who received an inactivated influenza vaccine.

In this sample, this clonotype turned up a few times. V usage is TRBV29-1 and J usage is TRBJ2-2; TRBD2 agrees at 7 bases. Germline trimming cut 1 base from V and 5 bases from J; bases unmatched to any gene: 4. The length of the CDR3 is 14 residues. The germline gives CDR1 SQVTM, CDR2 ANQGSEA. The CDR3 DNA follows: TGCAGCGTTGAAGGGGGAGGGGCTACCGGGGAGCTGTTTTTT. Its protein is CSVEGGGATGELFF.

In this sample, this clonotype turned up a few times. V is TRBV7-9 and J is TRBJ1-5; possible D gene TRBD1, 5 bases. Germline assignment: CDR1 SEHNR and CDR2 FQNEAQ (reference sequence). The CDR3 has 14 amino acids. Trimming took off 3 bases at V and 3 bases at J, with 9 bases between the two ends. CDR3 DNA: TGTGCCAGCAGCTTTTCGGGGACCAATCAGCCCCAGCATTTT. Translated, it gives CASSFSGTNQPQHF. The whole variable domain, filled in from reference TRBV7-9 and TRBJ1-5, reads DTGVSQNPRHKITKRGQNVTFRCDPISEHNRLYWYRQTLGQGPEFLTYFQNEAQLEKSRLLSDRFSAERPKGSFSTLEIQRTEQGDSAMYLCASSFSGTNQPQHFGDGTRLSIL.

In DNA, the CDR3 is TGTGCCAGCAGCACGAAGATCGACAGCGTTTTCTACAATGAGCAGTTCTTC. Residues: CASSTKIDSVFYNEQFF. The chain has TRBV7-9 and TRBJ2-1, with a tentative D call TRBD1 (5 bases). This CDR3 comprises 17 residues. Germline V gene sequence: CDR1 SEHNR, CDR2 FQNEAQ (reference sequence). V was shortened by 5 bases and J by 3 bases, with 20 bases between the two germline ends. Full variable domain (rest looked up from reference TRBV7-9 and TRBJ2-1): DTGVSQNPRHKITKRGQNVTFRCDPISEHNRLYWYRQTLGQGPEFLTYFQNEAQLEKSRLLSDRFSAERPKGSFSTLEIQRTEQGDSAMYLCASSTKIDSVFYNEQFFGPGTRLTVL.

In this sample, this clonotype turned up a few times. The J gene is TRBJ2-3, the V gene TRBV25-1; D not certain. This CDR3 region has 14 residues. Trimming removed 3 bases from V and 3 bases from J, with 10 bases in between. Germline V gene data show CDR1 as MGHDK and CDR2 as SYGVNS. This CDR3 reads CASSEWAGTDTQYF. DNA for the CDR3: TGTGCCAGCAGTGAGTGGGCAGGAACAGATACGCAGTATTTT.

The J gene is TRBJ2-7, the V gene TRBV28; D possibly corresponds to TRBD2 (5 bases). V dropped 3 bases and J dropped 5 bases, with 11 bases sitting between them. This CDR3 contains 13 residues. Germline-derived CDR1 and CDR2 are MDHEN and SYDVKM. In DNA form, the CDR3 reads TGTGCCAGCAGTTTTGGGAGTAGCAACGAGCAGTACTTC. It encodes CASSFGSSNEQYF.

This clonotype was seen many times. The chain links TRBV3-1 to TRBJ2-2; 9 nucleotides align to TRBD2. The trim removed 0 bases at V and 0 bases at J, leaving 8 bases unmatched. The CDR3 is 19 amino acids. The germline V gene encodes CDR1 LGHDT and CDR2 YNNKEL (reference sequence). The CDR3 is CASSQDMRLAGPNTGELFF. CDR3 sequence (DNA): TGTGCCAGCAGCCAAGATATGCGGCTAGCGGGGCCGAACACCGGGGAGCTGTTTTTT.

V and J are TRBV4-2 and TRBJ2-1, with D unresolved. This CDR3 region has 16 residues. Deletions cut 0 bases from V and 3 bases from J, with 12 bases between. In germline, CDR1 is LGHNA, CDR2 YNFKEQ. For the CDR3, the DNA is TGTGCCAGCAGCCAAGAATATTCGAGCAGCTACAATGAGCAGTTCTTC. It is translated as CASSQEYSSSYNEQFF.

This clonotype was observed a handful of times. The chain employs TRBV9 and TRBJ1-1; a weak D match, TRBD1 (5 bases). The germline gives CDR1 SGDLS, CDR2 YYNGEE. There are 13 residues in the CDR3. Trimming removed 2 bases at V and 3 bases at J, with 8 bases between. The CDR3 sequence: CASSVQGHTEAFF. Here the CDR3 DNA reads TGTGCCAGCAGCGTGCAGGGCCACACTGAAGCTTTCTTT.

Here the CDR3 reads CASSHSPGLGKNIQYF. CDR3 nucleotides: TGTGCCAGCAGCCATTCCCCGGGGCTGGGCAAAAACATTCAGTACTTC. This chain links TRBV14 with TRBJ2-4; TRBD1 or TRBD2 may be the D gene (5 bases each). This CDR3 comprises 16 residues. From germline, CDR1 is SGHDN and CDR2 FVKESK. Trimming removed 3 bases at V and 3 bases at J, with 15 bases between.

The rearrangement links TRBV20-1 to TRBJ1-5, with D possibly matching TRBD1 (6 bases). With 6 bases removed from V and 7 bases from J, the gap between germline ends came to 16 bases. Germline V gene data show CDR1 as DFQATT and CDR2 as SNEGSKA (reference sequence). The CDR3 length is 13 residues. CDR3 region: CSAPAGVGQPQHF. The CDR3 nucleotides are TGCAGTGCCCCGGCAGGGGTCGGGCAGCCCCAGCATTTT.

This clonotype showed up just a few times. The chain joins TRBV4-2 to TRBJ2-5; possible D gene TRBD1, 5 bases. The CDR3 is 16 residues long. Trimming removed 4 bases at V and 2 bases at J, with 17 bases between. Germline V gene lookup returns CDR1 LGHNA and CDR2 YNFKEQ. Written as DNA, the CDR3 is TGTGCCAGCAGCCGGTCGCTGACAGCCTCGCAAGAGACCCAGTACTTC. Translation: CASSRSLTASQETQYF.

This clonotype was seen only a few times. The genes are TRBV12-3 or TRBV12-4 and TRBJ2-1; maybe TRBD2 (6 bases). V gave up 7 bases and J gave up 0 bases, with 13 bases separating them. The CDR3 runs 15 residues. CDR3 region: CASMRRVNSYNEQFF. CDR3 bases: TGTGCCAGCATGAGGAGGGTAAACTCCTACAATGAGCAGTTCTTC.

CDR3 sequence: CSASGTVNSPLHF. The CDR3 DNA reads TGCAGTGCTTCCGGGACAGTTAATTCACCCCTCCACTTT. The rearrangement uses TRBV20-1 and TRBJ1-6; 7 bases map to TRBD1. Germline CDR1 is DFQATT and CDR2 is SNEGSKA (reference sequence). This CDR3 comprises 13 residues. The V gene end was trimmed by 5 bases and the J gene end by 6 bases; junction bases not matched to a gene: 4.

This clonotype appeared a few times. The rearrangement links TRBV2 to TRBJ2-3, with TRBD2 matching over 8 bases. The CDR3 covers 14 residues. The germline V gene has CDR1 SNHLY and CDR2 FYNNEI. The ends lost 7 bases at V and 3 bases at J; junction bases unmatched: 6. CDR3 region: CASISGGPTDTQYF. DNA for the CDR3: TGTGCCAGCATATCGGGAGGGCCGACAGATACGCAGTATTTT.

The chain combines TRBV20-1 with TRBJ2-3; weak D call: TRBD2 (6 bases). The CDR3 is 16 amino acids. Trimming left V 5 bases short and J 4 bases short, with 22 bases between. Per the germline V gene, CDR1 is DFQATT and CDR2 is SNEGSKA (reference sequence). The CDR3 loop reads CSALAGSAGFSDTQYF. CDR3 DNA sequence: TGCAGTGCTCTCGCGGGGTCGGCCGGTTTCTCAGATACGCAGTATTTT.

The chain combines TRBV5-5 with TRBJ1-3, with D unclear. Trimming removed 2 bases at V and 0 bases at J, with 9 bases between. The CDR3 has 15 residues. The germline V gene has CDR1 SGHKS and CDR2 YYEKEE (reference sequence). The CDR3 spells CASSLDGLSGNTIYF. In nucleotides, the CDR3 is TGTGCCAGCAGCTTAGACGGACTCTCTGGAAACACCATATATTTT.

CDR3 coding DNA: TGTGCCAGCAGCCCACAAGGAGGACGGCAAGAGACCCAGTACTTC. Its translation: CASSPQGGRQETQYF. The rearrangement links TRBV7-8 to TRBJ2-5; D might be TRBD2 (5 bases). The V gene's germline CDR1 is SGHVS and CDR2 FQNEAQ. Trimming removed 5 bases from V and 2 bases from J, with 15 bases in between. CDR3 size: 15 residues.

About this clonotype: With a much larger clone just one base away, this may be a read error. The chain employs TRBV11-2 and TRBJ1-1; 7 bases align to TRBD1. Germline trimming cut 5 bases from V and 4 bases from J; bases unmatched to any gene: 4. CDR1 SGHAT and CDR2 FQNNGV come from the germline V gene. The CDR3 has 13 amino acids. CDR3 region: CASSPRTGTEAFF. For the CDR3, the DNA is TGTGCCAGCAGCCCCCGGACAGGCACTGAAGCTTTCTTT.

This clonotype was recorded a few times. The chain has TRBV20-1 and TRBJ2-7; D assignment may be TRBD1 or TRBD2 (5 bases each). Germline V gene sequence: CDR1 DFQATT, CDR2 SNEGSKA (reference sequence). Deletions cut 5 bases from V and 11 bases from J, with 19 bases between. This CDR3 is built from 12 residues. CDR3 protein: CSASREGREEYF. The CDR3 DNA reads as TGCAGTGCTTCAAGAGAGGGCAGGGAAGAGTACTTC.

This CDR3 is CASSFVRGPRGEQFF. The CDR3 DNA sequence: TGTGCCAGCAGCTTCGTCAGGGGCCCTAGGGGTGAGCAGTTCTTC. The rearrangement uses TRBV5-4 and TRBJ2-1; D perhaps matches TRBD1 (6 bases). Trimming cost V 2 bases and J 9 bases, with 18 bases left between them. The CDR3 has 15 amino acids. The germline gives CDR1 SGHNT, CDR2 YYREEE (reference sequence). Based on the CDR3 plus reference TRBV5-4 and TRBJ2-1, the full variable domain is ETGVTQSPTHLIKTRGQQVTLRCSSQSGHNTVSWYQQALGQGPQFIFQYYREEENGRGNFPPRFSGLQFPNYSSELNVNALELDDSALYLCASSFVRGPRGEQFFGPGTRLTVL.

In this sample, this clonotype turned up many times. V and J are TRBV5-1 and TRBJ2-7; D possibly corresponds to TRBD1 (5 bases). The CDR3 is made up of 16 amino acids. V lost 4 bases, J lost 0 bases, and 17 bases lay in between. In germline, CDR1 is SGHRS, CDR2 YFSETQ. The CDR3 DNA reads TGCGCCAGCAGCCCCAGCTACCCGACAGACTCCTACGAGCAGTACTTC. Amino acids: CASSPSYPTDSYEQYF.

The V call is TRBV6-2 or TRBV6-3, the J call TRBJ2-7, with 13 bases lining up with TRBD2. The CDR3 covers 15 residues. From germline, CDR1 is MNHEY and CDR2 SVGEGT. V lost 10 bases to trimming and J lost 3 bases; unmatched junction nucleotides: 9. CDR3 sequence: CATYVGLAGNYEQYF. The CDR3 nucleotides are TGTGCCACTTATGTGGGACTAGCGGGAAACTACGAGCAGTACTTC.

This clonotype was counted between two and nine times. Written as DNA, the CDR3 is TGTGCCAGCAGCACCCCCGGGGGGTCCTACGAGCAGTACTTC. This gives the protein CASSTPGGSYEQYF. The chain links TRBV6-1 to TRBJ2-7, with TRBD2 matching 7 bases. CDR1 MNHNS and CDR2 SASEGT come from the germline V gene. CDR3 length equals 14 residues. Trimming removed 6 bases from V and 1 base from J; junction bases left unmatched: 6.

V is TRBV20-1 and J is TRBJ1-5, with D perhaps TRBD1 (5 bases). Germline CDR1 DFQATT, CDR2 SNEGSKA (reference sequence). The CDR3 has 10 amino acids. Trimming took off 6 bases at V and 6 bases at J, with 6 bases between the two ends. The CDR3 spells CSAGVQPQHF. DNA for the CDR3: TGCAGTGCGGGGGTTCAGCCCCAGCATTTT.

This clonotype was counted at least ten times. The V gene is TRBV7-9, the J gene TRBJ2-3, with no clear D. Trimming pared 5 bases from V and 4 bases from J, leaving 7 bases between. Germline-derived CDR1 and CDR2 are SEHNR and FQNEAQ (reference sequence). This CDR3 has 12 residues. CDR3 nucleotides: TGTGCCAGCAGCGCAGGCTCAGATACGCAGTATTTT. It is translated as CASSAGSDTQYF.

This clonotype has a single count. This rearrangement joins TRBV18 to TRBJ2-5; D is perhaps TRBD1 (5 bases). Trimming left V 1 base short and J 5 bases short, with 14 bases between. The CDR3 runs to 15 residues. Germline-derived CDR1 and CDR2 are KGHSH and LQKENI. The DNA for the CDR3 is TGTGCCAGCTCACCACAGCTGGGGCATAAGGAGACCCAGTACTTC. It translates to CASSPQLGHKETQYF. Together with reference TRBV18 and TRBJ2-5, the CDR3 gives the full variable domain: NAGVMQNPRHLVRRRGQEARLRCSPMKGHSHVYWYRQLPEEGLKFMVYLQKENIIDESGMPKERFSAEFPKEGPSILRIQQVVRGDSAAYFCASSPQLGHKETQYFGPGTRLLVL.

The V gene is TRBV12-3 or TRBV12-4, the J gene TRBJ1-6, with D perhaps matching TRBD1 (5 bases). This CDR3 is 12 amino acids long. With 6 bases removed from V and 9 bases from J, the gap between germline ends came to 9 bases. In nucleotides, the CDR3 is TGTGCCAGCAGACCAGACAGTTCACCCCTCCACTTT. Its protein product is CASRPDSSPLHF.

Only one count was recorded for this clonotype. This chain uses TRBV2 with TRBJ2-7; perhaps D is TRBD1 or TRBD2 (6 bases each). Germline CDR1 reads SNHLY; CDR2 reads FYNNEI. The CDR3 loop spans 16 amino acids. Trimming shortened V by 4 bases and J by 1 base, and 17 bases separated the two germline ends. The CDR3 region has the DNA TGTGCCAGCAGTGGAGGGGGTTGGAGGGGTTCCTACGAGCAGTACTTC. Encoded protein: CASSGGGWRGSYEQYF.

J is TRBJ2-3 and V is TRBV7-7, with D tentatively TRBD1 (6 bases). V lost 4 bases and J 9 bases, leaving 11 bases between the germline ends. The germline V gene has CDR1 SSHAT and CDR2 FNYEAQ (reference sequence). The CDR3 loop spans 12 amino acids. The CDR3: CASSSEGTTQYF. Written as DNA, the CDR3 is TGTGCCAGCAGCTCCGAAGGGACAACGCAGTATTTT.

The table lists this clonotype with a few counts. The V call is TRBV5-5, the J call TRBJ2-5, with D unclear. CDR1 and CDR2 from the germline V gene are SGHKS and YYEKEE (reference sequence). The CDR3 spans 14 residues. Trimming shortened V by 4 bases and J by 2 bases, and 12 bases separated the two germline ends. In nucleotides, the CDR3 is TGTGCCAGCAGCCCAGTCTCCCTTCAAGAGACCCAGTACTTC. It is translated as CASSPVSLQETQYF.

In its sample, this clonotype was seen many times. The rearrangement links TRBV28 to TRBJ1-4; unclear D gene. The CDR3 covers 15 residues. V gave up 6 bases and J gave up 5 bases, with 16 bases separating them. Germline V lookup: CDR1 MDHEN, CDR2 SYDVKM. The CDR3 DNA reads TGTGCCAGCAGCTACGCGTCTAATAAAAATGAAAAACTGTTTTTT. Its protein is CASSYASNKNEKLFF.

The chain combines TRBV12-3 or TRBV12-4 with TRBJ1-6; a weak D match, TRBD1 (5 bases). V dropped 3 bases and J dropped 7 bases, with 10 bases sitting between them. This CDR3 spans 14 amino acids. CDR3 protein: CASSLQGRNSPLHF. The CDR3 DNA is TGTGCCAGCAGTTTGCAGGGTAGAAATTCACCCCTCCACTTT.